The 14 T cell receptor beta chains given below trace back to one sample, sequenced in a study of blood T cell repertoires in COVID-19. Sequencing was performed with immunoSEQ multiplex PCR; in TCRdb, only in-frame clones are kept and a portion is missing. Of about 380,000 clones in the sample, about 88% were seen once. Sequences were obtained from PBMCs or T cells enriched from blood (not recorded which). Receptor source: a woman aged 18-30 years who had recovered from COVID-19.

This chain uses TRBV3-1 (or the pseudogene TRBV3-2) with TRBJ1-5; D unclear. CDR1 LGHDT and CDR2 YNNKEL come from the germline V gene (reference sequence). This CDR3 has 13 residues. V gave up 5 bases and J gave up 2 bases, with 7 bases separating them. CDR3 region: CASSVHRNQPQHF. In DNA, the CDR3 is TGTGCCAGCAGCGTACATCGCAATCAGCCCCAGCATTTT.

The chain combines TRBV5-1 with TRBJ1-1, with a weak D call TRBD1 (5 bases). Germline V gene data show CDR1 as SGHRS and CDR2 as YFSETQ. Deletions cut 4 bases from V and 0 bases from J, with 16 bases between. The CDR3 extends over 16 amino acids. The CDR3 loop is CASSRQGVLVNTEAFF. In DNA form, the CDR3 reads TGCGCCAGCAGCCGCCAGGGCGTCTTGGTGAACACTGAAGCTTTCTTT.

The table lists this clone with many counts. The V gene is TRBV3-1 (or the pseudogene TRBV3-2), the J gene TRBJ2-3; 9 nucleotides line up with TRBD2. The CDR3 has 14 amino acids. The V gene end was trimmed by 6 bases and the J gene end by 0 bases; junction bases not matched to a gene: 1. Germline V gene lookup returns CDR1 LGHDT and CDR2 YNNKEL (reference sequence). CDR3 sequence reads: CASRTSGSTDTQYF. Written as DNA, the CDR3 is TGTGCCAGCAGGACTAGCGGTAGCACAGATACGCAGTATTTT.

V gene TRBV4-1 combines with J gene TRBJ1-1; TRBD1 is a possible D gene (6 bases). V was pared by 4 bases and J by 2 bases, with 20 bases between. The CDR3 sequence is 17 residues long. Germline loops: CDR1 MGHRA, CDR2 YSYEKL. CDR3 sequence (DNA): TGCGCCAGCAGCCCTCCCCGGCAGGGGATGGGAAACACTGAAGCTTTCTTT. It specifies CASSPPRQGMGNTEAFF.

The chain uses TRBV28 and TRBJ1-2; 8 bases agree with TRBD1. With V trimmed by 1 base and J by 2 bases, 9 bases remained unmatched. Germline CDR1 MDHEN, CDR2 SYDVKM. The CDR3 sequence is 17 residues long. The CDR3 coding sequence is TGTGCCAGCAGTTTATCCCGGACAGGGCGAATCAACTATGGCTACACCTTC. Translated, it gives CASSLSRTGRINYGYTF.

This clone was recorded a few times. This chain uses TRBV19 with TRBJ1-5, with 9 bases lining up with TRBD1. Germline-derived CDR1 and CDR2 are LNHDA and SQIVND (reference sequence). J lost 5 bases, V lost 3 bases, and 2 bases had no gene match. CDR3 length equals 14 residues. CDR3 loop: CASSIWTGDQPQHF. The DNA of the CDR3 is TGTGCCAGTAGTATCTGGACAGGGGATCAGCCCCAGCATTTT. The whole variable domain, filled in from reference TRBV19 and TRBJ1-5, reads DGGITQSPKYLFRKEGQNVTLSCEQNLNHDAMYWYRQDPGQGLRLIYYSQIVNDFQKGDIAEGYSVSREKKESFPLTVTSAQKNPTAFYLCASSIWTGDQPQHFGDGTRLSIL.

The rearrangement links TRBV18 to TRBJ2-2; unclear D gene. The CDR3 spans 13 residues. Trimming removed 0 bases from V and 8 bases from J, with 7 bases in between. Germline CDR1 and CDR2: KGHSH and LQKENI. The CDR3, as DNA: TGTGCCAGCTCACCACCGTATTCTGGGGAGCTGTTTTTT. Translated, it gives CASSPPYSGELFF.

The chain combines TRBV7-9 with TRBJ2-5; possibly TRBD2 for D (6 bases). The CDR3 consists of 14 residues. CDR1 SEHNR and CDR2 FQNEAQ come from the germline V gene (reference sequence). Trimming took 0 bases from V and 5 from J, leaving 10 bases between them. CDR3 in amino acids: CASSLAIRGETQYF. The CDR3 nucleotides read TGTGCCAGCAGCTTAGCCATCCGGGGGGAGACCCAGTACTTC.

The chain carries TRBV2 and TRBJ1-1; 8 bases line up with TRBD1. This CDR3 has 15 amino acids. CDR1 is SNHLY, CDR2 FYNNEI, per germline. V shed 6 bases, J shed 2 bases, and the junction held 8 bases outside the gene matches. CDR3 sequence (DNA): TGTGCCAGCAGAGGACAGGGTGAAAAAAACACTGAAGCTTTCTTT. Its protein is CASRGQGEKNTEAFF.

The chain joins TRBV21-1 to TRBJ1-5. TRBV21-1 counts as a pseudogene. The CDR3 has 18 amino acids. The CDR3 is CASSKSRVVVTSNQPQHF. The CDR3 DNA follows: TGTGCCAGCAGCAAAAGTCGGGTTGTGGTGACGAGCAATCAGCCCCAGCATTTT.

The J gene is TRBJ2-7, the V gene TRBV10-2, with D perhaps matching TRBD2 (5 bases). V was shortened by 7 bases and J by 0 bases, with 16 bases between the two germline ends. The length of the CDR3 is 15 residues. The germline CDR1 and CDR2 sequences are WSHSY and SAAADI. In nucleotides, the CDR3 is TGCGCCAGCACCCCGGGATGGGCTAACTCCTACGAGCAGTACTTC. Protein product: CASTPGWANSYEQYF.

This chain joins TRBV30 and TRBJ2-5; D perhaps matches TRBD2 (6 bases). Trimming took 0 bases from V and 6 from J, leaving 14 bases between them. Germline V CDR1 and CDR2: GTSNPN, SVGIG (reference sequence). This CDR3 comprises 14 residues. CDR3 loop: CAWSVPGVGKTQYF. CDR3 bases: TGTGCCTGGAGTGTACCGGGGGTTGGGAAGACCCAGTACTTC.

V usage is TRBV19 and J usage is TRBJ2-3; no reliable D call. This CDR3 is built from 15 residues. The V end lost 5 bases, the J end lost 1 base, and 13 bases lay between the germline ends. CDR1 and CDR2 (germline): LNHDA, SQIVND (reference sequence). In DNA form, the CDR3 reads TGTGCCAGTAGTTTCTTTTTTCGGGGCACAGATACGCAGTATTTT. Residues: CASSFFFRGTDTQYF. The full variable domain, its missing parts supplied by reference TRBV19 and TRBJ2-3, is DGGITQSPKYLFRKEGQNVTLSCEQNLNHDAMYWYRQDPGQGLRLIYYSQIVNDFQKGDIAEGYSVSREKKESFPLTVTSAQKNPTAFYLCASSFFFRGTDTQYFGPGTRLTVL.

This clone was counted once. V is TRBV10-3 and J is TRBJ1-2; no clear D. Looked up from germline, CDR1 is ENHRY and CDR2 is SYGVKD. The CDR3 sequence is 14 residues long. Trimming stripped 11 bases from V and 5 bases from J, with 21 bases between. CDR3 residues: CAAGGAPDYYGYTF. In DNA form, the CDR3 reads TGTGCCGCGGGCGGAGCTCCGGACTATTATGGCTACACCTTC.